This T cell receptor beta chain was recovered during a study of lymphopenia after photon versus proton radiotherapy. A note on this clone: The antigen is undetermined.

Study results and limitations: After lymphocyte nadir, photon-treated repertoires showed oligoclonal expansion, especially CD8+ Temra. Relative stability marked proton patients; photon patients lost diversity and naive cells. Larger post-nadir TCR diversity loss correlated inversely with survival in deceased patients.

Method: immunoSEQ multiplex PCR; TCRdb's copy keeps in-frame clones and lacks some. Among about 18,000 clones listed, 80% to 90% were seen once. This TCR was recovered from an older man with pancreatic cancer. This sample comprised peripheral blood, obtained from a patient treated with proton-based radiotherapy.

Here the CDR3 reads CASSTSGGAYEQYF. CDR3 coding DNA: TGCGCCAGCTCCACTAGCGGGGGGGCCTACGAGCAGTACTTC. The rearrangement joins TRBV5-1 to TRBJ2-7, with 13 nucleotides matching TRBD2. Germline assignment: CDR1 SGHRS and CDR2 YFSETQ. The CDR3 covers 14 residues. Trimming cost V 7 bases and J 2 bases; bases outside gene matches: 3.